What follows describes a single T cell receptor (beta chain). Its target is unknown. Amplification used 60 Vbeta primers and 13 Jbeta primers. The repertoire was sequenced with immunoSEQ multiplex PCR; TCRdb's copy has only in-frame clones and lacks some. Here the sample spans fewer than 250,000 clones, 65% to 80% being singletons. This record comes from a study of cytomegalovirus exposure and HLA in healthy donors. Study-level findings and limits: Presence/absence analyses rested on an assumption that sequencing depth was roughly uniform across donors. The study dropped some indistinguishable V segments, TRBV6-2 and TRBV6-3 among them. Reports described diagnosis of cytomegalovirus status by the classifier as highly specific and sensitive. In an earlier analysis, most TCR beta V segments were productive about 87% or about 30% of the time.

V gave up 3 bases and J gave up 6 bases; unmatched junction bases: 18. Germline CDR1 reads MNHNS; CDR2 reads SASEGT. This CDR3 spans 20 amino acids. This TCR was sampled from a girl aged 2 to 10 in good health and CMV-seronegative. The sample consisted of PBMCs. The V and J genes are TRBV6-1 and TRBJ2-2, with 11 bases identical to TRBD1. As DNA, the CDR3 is TGTGCCAGCAGTGATATACTCGGTTGGACAGGGGGCGCGGGAGCCGGGGAGCTGTTTTTT. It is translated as CASSDILGWTGGAGAGELFF.